Listed here are 9 T cell receptor beta chains from one sample, sequenced in a study of blood T cells in healthy people across ages. Primed by a sample-barcoded 5' primer and a J-beta primer mix, a second PCR proceeded for about 6 to 11 cycles. In TCRdb, the 5' RACE reads were re-called with MiXCR into one record per CDR3 protein. Of roughly 1 million distinct CDR3 sequences listed, roughly a quarter are singletons. This sample also appeared in a second study, on T cells of mothers and their children.

Sample: blood. The origin of the receptors is a girl aged 2 to 9 in good health.

This chain uses TRBV29-1 with TRBJ2-1; TRBD2 matches at 9 bases. This CDR3 has 14 residues. Per the germline V gene, CDR1 is SQVTM and CDR2 is ANQGSEA. J was trimmed by 4 bases and V by 5 bases; bases with no gene match: 6. The CDR3 loop is CSVIRLAGYNEQFF. The CDR3 region has the DNA TGCAGCGTTATTCGGCTAGCGGGGTACAATGAGCAGTTCTTC.

The chain uses TRBV20-1 and TRBJ2-5; no firm D call. The V end lost 1 base, the J end lost 0 bases, and 12 bases lay between the germline ends. The CDR3 has 15 amino acids. Germline V gives CDR1 DFQATT, CDR2 SNEGSKA (reference sequence). CDR3 coding DNA: TGCAGTGCTAGAGGTGGTTCAGAGTACCAAGAGACCCAGTACTTC. This encodes CSARGGSEYQETQYF.

This chain connects TRBV20-1 to TRBJ1-4; 7 bases agree with TRBD1. Trimming removed 8 bases from V and 7 bases from J; junction bases left unmatched: 10. Germline V CDR1 and CDR2: DFQATT, SNEGSKA (reference sequence). The CDR3 totals 13 residues. The CDR3: CSTAQGRTEKLFF. As DNA, the CDR3 is TGCAGTACAGCACAGGGGAGGACTGAAAAACTGTTTTTT.

This clonotype was picked up many times. The chain couples TRBV7-9 to TRBJ2-5; 9 bases align to TRBD2. The J call could be wrong; TRBJ2-1 is a better fit for the DNA end. Per germline, CDR1 SEHNR and CDR2 FQNEAQ (reference sequence). This CDR3 contains 14 residues. The CDR3 bases are TGTGCCAGCAGCCTGAGCGGGGGGAGTAATGAGCAGTTCTTC. This sequence encodes CASSLSGGSNEQFF.

V and J are TRBV12-3 or TRBV12-4 and TRBJ2-2; TRBD1 matches at 9 bases. Germline trimming cut 6 bases from V and 6 bases from J; bases unmatched to any gene: 8. This CDR3 contains 15 residues. CDR3: CASSTDRGPPGELFF. The CDR3 nucleotides read TGTGCCAGCAGCACGGACAGGGGCCCCCCCGGGGAGCTGTTTTTT.

This clonotype was detected many times. V usage is TRBV29-1 and J usage is TRBJ2-5; D unresolved. Germline V lookup: CDR1 SQVTM, CDR2 ANQGSEA. The ends were cut back, 7 bases at V and 1 base at J, with 4 bases in the middle. The CDR3 has 10 amino acids. The CDR3 region has the DNA TGCAGCGCCCTCCAAGAGACCCAGTACTTC. Translated, it gives CSALQETQYF.

The chain recombines TRBV5-1 with TRBJ2-1, with D hard to call. The CDR3 is 16 amino acids. The V end was cut by 4 bases, the J end by 0 bases, with 14 bases between. The germline gives CDR1 SGHRS, CDR2 YFSETQ. The CDR3 loop reads CASSPPPRGSYNEQFF. The CDR3 DNA reads TGCGCCAGCAGCCCACCACCGCGAGGCTCCTACAATGAGCAGTTCTTC.

The sample holds a few counts of this clonotype. The genes are TRBV10-3 and TRBJ2-5; the D gene could be TRBD1 or TRBD2 (5 bases each). The V gene lost 3 bases and the J gene lost 5 bases, with 13 bases spanning the gap. The CDR3 length is 14 residues. Germline lookup yields CDR1 ENHRY and CDR2 SYGVKD. This CDR3 is CAISEIGTWETQYF. The CDR3 region has the DNA TGTGCCATCAGTGAAATTGGGACCTGGGAGACCCAGTACTTC.

CDR3 protein: CASSPGPSNTGELFF. DNA for the CDR3: TGTGCCAGCAGCCCAGGGCCTAGCAACACCGGGGAGCTGTTTTTT. The chain employs TRBV4-2 and TRBJ2-2; the D call may be TRBD1 or TRBD2 (5 bases each). The germline V gene encodes CDR1 LGHNA and CDR2 YNFKEQ. The CDR3 totals 15 residues. The V end was cut by 4 bases, the J end by 2 bases, with 11 bases between.